Following are 5 T cell receptor beta chains from one sample sequenced in a study of shared clonotypes between healthy human individuals. Sequencing used immunoSEQ multiplex PCR; TCRdb keeps in-frame clones, though not all of them. The data show about 1 million clones, roughly 80% seen once. Sequencing input: memory CD4+ T cells sorted from blood. Subset noted: CD45RA-negative fraction. The source is a man aged 18 to 30 in good health.

This clone was seen once. Other DNA sequences in this specimen translate into the identical CDR3. The V and J genes are TRBV5-1 and TRBJ2-5; D unclear. Germline assignment: CDR1 SGHRS and CDR2 YFSETQ. CDR3 size: 13 residues. V was shortened by 0 bases and J by 3 bases, with 6 bases between the two germline ends. The CDR3 DNA reads TGCGCCAGCAGCTTGGCTTTAGAAGAGACCCAGTACTTC. This gives the protein CASSLALEETQYF.

The V call is TRBV11-2, the J call TRBJ1-2, with 8 bases lining up with TRBD1. Germline assignment: CDR1 SGHAT and CDR2 FQNNGV. The V segment lost 5 bases and the J segment 7 bases; nucleotides outside the gene matches: 12. The CDR3 runs 15 residues. The CDR3 sequence is CASSPTPQGVSGYTF. CDR3 nucleotide sequence: TGTGCCAGCAGCCCTACGCCACAGGGGGTATCTGGCTACACCTTC.

This chain connects TRBV7-2 to TRBJ2-5, with D tentatively TRBD1 or TRBD2 (5 bases each). This CDR3 has 17 amino acids. Germline V gene data show CDR1 as SGHTA and CDR2 as FQGNSA. The V gene lost 1 base and the J gene lost 5 bases, with 20 bases spanning the gap. CDR3: CASSLEVGVGRRETQYF. The CDR3 nucleotides read TGTGCCAGCAGCTTAGAGGTGGGGGTAGGACGAAGGGAGACCCAGTACTTC.

The chain has TRBV7-2 and TRBJ1-2; no definite D call. Trimming took 5 bases from V and 0 from J, leaving 10 bases between them. CDR1 is SGHTA, CDR2 FQGNSA, per germline. This CDR3 is 14 amino acids long. The chain's CDR3 is CASSHRNSNYGYTF. The CDR3 DNA reads TGTGCCAGCAGCCACAGAAATTCTAACTATGGCTACACCTTC.

This clone has just one count. The chain links TRBV2 to TRBJ2-3; TRBD2 matches at 9 bases. The CDR3 has 15 amino acids. Per germline, CDR1 SNHLY and CDR2 FYNNEI. V was pared by 7 bases and J by 4 bases, with 9 bases of the junction left unmatched. For the CDR3, the DNA is TGTGCCAGCAAAAGGACTAGCGAGGCCCCAGATACGCAGTATTTT. Its translation is CASKRTSEAPDTQYF.